These 26 T cell receptor beta chains originate from one sample sequenced in a study of T cell responses to AZD1222 COVID-19 vaccine. Using immunoSEQ multiplex PCR, the repertoire was profiled, and TCRdb retains in-frame clones only, with some absent. Here the sample spans 150,000 to 200,000 clones, approximately 91% being singletons. This specimen was peripheral blood, taken on day 0 of AZD1222 vaccination. The receptor source for this set is an adult in good health.

The chain uses TRBV5-4 and TRBJ2-1; TRBD2 matches 9 bases. The CDR3 contains 15 residues. Germline assignment: CDR1 SGHNT and CDR2 YYREEE (reference sequence). Trimming cost V 2 bases and J 6 bases; bases outside gene matches: 6. The CDR3 sequence is CASSFGGRAGNEQFF. The CDR3 bases are TGTGCCAGCAGCTTTGGCGGGAGGGCCGGCAATGAGCAGTTCTTC.

The chain uses TRBV19 and TRBJ2-6, with 9 bases that match TRBD2. The CDR3 has 16 amino acids. Germline trimming cut 10 bases from V and 0 bases from J; bases unmatched to any gene: 7. Germline V gene lookup returns CDR1 LNHDA and CDR2 SQIVND (reference sequence). The CDR3 sequence: CATGSGRPSGANVLTF. In DNA form, the CDR3 reads TGTGCCACTGGGAGCGGGAGGCCCTCTGGGGCCAACGTCCTGACTTTC. Full variable domain (outside the CDR3, taken from reference TRBV19 and TRBJ2-6): DGGITQSPKYLFRKEGQNVTLSCEQNLNHDAMYWYRQDPGQGLRLIYYSQIVNDFQKGDIAEGYSVSREKKESFPLTVTSAQKNPTAFYLCATGSGRPSGANVLTFGAGSRLTVL.

The chain uses TRBV11-2 and TRBJ2-3; possible D gene TRBD1, 6 bases. Trimming took 5 bases from V and 1 from J, leaving 16 bases between them. Germline values: CDR1 SGHAT, CDR2 FQNNGV. This CDR3 contains 16 residues. Here the CDR3 reads CASSHRKGGRTDTQYF. The CDR3 DNA follows: TGTGCCAGCAGCCATCGTAAAGGGGGTCGCACAGATACGCAGTATTTT.

CDR3 loop: CASSESGGRELFF. DNA of the CDR3: TGCGCCAGCAGTGAGTCGGGGGGAAGGGAGCTGTTTTTT. The chain employs TRBV10-1 and TRBJ2-2; possible D gene TRBD2, 6 bases. The CDR3 loop spans 13 amino acids. From germline, CDR1 is WNHNN and CDR2 SYGVQD (reference sequence). The ends were cut back, 0 bases at V and 9 bases at J, with 8 bases in the middle.

The V gene is TRBV3-1 (or the pseudogene TRBV3-2), the J gene TRBJ2-1; the D is unclear. The CDR3 is 13 residues long. V lost 5 bases and J 5 bases, leaving 10 bases between the germline ends. Looked up from germline, CDR1 is LGHDT and CDR2 is YNNKEL (reference sequence). The CDR3 nucleotides read TGTGCCAGCAGCGACGCTCAAGACAATGAGCAGTTCTTC. It translates to CASSDAQDNEQFF.

The genes are TRBV28 and TRBJ1-2; a weak D match, TRBD1 (6 bases). The germline CDR1 and CDR2 sequences are MDHEN and SYDVKM. The CDR3 has 16 residues. The V end lost 6 bases, the J end lost 2 bases, and 19 bases lay between the germline ends. The CDR3 DNA sequence: TGTGCCAGCAGCCGAGAGGCAGGGGCACCGAACTATGGCTACACCTTC. The encoded protein is CASSREAGAPNYGYTF.

This rearrangement joins TRBV7-8 to TRBJ1-1; D gene unclear. This CDR3 spans 12 amino acids. V lost 1 base to trimming and J lost 8 bases, with 8 bases between them. CDR1 is SGHVS, CDR2 FQNEAQ, per germline. The CDR3 spells CASSLGGQEAFF. CDR3 nucleotide sequence: TGTGCCAGCAGCTTAGGTGGGCAGGAAGCTTTCTTT.

The chain couples TRBV5-1 to TRBJ1-1, with 7 bases matching TRBD1. V lost 4 bases to trimming and J lost 1 base; unmatched junction nucleotides: 4. The CDR3 spans 14 residues. CDR1 and CDR2 (germline): SGHRS, YFSETQ. The CDR3 nucleotides read TGCGCCAGCAGCCCAGGGACAGCGAACACTGAAGCTTTCTTT. Amino acids: CASSPGTANTEAFF.

As for this clone: At the DNA level, this CDR3 is encoded by other sequences in the same sample as well. The J gene is TRBJ1-5, the V gene TRBV5-1; perhaps TRBD1 as D (5 bases). The germline V gene encodes CDR1 SGHRS and CDR2 YFSETQ. The CDR3 is 15 amino acids. V lost 0 bases to trimming and J lost 1 base, with 8 bases between them. The CDR3 loop reads CASSLAGGSNQPQHF. CDR3 bases: TGCGCCAGCAGCTTGGCGGGGGGGAGCAATCAGCCCCAGCATTTT.

V usage is TRBV7-3 and J usage is TRBJ2-1, with 8 bases identical to TRBD1. CDR1 and CDR2 from the germline V gene are SGHTA and FQGTGA. J gave up 4 bases and V 3 bases, and 2 bases lay outside the gene matches. This CDR3 comprises 14 residues. CDR3 bases: TGTGCCAGCAGCTTGGGGACAGGTTACAATGAGCAGTTCTTC. It translates to CASSLGTGYNEQFF.

The sample holds a few counts of this clone. The chain has TRBV5-6 and TRBJ1-1; perhaps TRBD1 as D (6 bases). V gave up 5 bases and J gave up 7 bases, with 21 bases separating them. The CDR3 extends over 15 amino acids. Germline CDR1 SGHDT, CDR2 YYEEEE. The DNA for the CDR3 is TGTGCCAGCAGTAGGGGGTTCGGACAGTTCAATGAAGCTTTCTTT. Translation gives CASSRGFGQFNEAFF.

This clone has a single count. The chain is built from TRBV6-2 or TRBV6-3 and TRBJ2-1; 7 bases are a match to TRBD1. The CDR3 extends over 16 amino acids. CDR1 is MNHEY and CDR2 is SVGEGT in the germline V gene. The junction had 6 bases not matched to a gene; V was cut back by 0 bases and J by 4 bases. CDR3: CASSYSRDSPYNEQFF. The CDR3 DNA reads TGTGCCAGCAGTTACTCTCGGGACAGCCCTTACAATGAGCAGTTCTTC.

This clone was picked up one time. The chain recombines TRBV4-3 with TRBJ2-3; TRBD1 is a possible D gene (5 bases). Deletions cut 4 bases from V and 6 bases from J, with 20 bases between. Germline V gene sequence: CDR1 LGHNA, CDR2 YSLEER. CDR3 length equals 16 residues. CDR3 nucleotide sequence: TGCGCCAGCAGCCTAAGGGGCCAACTATCCTCCGATACGCAGTATTTT. This sequence encodes CASSLRGQLSSDTQYF.

This clone was seen only once. The rearrangement uses TRBV7-8 and TRBJ1-6, with D perhaps matching TRBD1 (6 bases). There are 16 residues in the CDR3. V dropped 3 bases and J dropped 7 bases, with 16 bases sitting between them. CDR1 and CDR2 from the germline V gene are SGHVS and FQNEAQ. CDR3 in amino acids: CASSLGDTLNNSPLHF. The CDR3 nucleotides read TGTGCCAGCAGCTTGGGGGACACCCTAAACAATTCACCCCTCCACTTT.

The J gene is TRBJ1-1, the V gene TRBV11-1; a possible D gene is TRBD1 (5 bases). Germline V gives CDR1 SGHAT, CDR2 FQDESV (reference sequence). The CDR3 contains 13 residues. V lost 1 base and J 5 bases, leaving 8 bases between the germline ends. The CDR3 region is CASSLGGNTEAFF. The DNA of the CDR3 is TGTGCCAGCAGCTTAGGGGGCAATACTGAAGCTTTCTTT.

The DNA for the CDR3 is TGTGCCAGCTCACCAGAGACGCTAGCGGGAGTGGGCACCGGGGAGCTGTTTTTT. Residues: CASSPETLAGVGTGELFF. This rearrangement joins TRBV18 to TRBJ2-2; 10 bases fit TRBD2. The CDR3 is 18 residues long. Germline V gene data show CDR1 as KGHSH and CDR2 as LQKENI. Trimming removed 2 bases from V and 4 bases from J; junction bases left unmatched: 10.

V and J are TRBV28 and TRBJ1-5, with TRBD1 matching over 7 bases. Germline V CDR1 and CDR2: MDHEN, SYDVKM. V gave up 6 bases and J gave up 6 bases; unmatched junction bases: 5. This CDR3 spans 13 amino acids. This chain's CDR3 is CASRTGVGQPQHF. The DNA for the CDR3 is TGTGCCAGCAGAACAGGGGTCGGTCAGCCCCAGCATTTT.

The V call is TRBV29-1, the J call TRBJ1-1, with D possibly TRBD1 on 6 matching bases. The germline CDR1 and CDR2 sequences are SQVTM and ANQGSEA. The CDR3 sequence is 13 residues long. V lost 4 bases, J lost 1 base, and 10 bases lay in between. CDR3 residues: CSVGNRANTEAFF. In nucleotides, the CDR3 is TGCAGCGTTGGGAACAGGGCGAACACTGAAGCTTTCTTT.

V usage is TRBV2 and J usage is TRBJ1-2, with D maybe TRBD1 (5 bases). The CDR3 contains 14 residues. Deletions cut 7 bases from V and 1 base from J, with 13 bases between. Germline loops: CDR1 SNHLY, CDR2 FYNNEI. The DNA of the CDR3 is TGTGCCAGCATCAGGGAGATATTTAACTATGGCTACACCTTC. Translation gives CASIREIFNYGYTF.

This chain joins TRBV27 and TRBJ1-1; D ambiguous. The CDR3 spans 15 residues. Between the trimmed V and J ends, which lost 0 bases and 5 bases, there was a span of 13 bases. The germline CDR1 and CDR2 sequences are MNHEY and SMNVEV (reference sequence). The CDR3 sequence is CASSLSPQVGTEAFF. The CDR3 coding sequence is TGTGCCAGCAGTTTATCACCCCAAGTAGGGACTGAAGCTTTCTTT.

This clone was found once. The chain is built from TRBV6-6 and TRBJ2-3, with TRBD2 matching 14 bases. The CDR3 contains 17 residues. V shed 5 bases and J 4 bases; nucleotides not matched to a gene: 8. Looked up from germline, CDR1 is MNHNY and CDR2 is SVGAGI (reference sequence). CDR3 sequence (DNA): TGTGCCAGCAGTCCCAGGACTAGCGGGGGGTTCGCAGATACGCAGTATTTT. Translating it yields CASSPRTSGGFADTQYF.

The V call is TRBV28, the J call TRBJ2-2; 16 bases are shared with TRBD2. Trimming took 3 bases from V and 5 from J; bases not matched to a gene: 3. The CDR3 runs to 17 residues. Germline-derived CDR1 and CDR2 are MDHEN and SYDVKM. This CDR3 is CASSFSGLAGGTGELFF. The CDR3 bases are TGTGCCAGCAGTTTTTCGGGACTAGCGGGGGGGACCGGGGAGCTGTTTTTT.

The chain recombines TRBV6-1 with TRBJ2-7; TRBD1 is a possible D gene (5 bases). V was shortened by 0 bases and J by 6 bases, with 9 bases between the two germline ends. CDR1 and CDR2 from the germline V gene are MNHNS and SASEGT. This CDR3 is 13 amino acids long. CDR3 DNA sequence: TGTGCCAGCAGTGAAGCCAGGGCCGGCGAGCAGTACTTC. It codes for CASSEARAGEQYF.

The rearrangement uses TRBV28 and TRBJ1-6; weak D call: TRBD1 (6 bases). The CDR3 contains 14 residues. Germline CDR1 MDHEN, CDR2 SYDVKM. V gave up 10 bases and J gave up 7 bases, with 17 bases separating them. CDR3 nucleotides: TGTGCCACCGTTCCCGGGGGGCCGAATTCACCCCTCCACTTT. It specifies CATVPGGPNSPLHF. The full variable domain, with the rest looked up from reference TRBV28 and TRBJ1-6, is DVKVTQSSRYLVKRTGEKVFLECVQDMDHENMFWYRQDPGLGLRLIYFSYDVKMKEKGDIPEGYSVSREKKERFSLILESASTNQTSMYLCATVPGGPNSPLHFGNGTRLTVT.

This clone is a singleton in its sample. V is TRBV7-6 and J is TRBJ1-4; the D is unclear. The CDR3 sequence is 13 residues long. With 5 bases removed from V and 4 bases from J, the gap between germline ends came to 8 bases. The V gene's germline CDR1 is SGHVS and CDR2 FNYEAQ. The CDR3 sequence is CASSRSFNEKLFF. CDR3 DNA: TGTGCCAGCAGCCGTTCCTTTAATGAAAAACTGTTTTTT.

The V and J genes are TRBV5-4 and TRBJ2-3; TRBD2 is a possible D gene (6 bases). Germline loops: CDR1 SGHNT, CDR2 YYREEE (reference sequence). This CDR3 spans 16 amino acids. Trimming shortened V by 4 bases and J by 8 bases, and 23 bases separated the two germline ends. The CDR3 coding sequence is TGTGCCAGCAGCCGTGGATCTAGCGACACTCCTAGTACGCAGTATTTT. As protein: CASSRGSSDTPSTQYF.